This is a list of T cell receptor beta chains from one sample in a study of cytomegalovirus exposure and HLA in healthy donors. The table came from immunoSEQ multiplex PCR; TCRdb's copy has only in-frame clones and leaves some out. This sample has under 200,000 clones, with around 81% found just once. Sequencing was carried out using PBMCs. These TCRs come from a woman aged 18-35 years in good health and CMV-seropositive. CDR3s include the opening cysteine and the closing phenylalanine or tryptophan. D genes are given only for firm matches. The size field is filled for only some rows; it gives once, few, many or a size class.

clone_size: NA; v_call: TRBV19; d_call: TRBD2; j_call: TRBJ2-1; cdr3_aa: CASSISSPGVAGGPYNEQFF; cdr3_nt: TGTGCCAGTAGTATCTCTAGCCCCGGGGTAGCGGGGGGCCCCTACAATGAGCAGTTCTTC
clone_size: NA; v_call: TRBV2; d_call: TRBD2; j_call: TRBJ2-3; cdr3_aa: CASREGLAGSTDTQYF; cdr3_nt: TGTGCCAGCAGGGAGGGACTAGCGGGAAGCACAGATACGCAGTATTTT
clone_size: NA; v_call: TRBV7-2; d_call: TRBD2; j_call: TRBJ2-1; cdr3_aa: CASSLVRTSGGYNEQFF; cdr3_nt: TGTGCCAGCAGCTTAGTAAGAACTAGCGGGGGGTACAATGAGCAGTTCTTC
clone_size: NA; v_call: TRBV29-1; d_call: TRBD1; j_call: TRBJ2-5; cdr3_aa: CSVLRTGAYQETQYF; cdr3_nt: TGCAGCGTTCTCAGGACAGGGGCGTACCAAGAGACCCAGTACTTC
clone_size: NA; v_call: TRBV29-1; d_call: NA; j_call: TRBJ2-3; cdr3_aa: CSVPVPPGDTQYF; cdr3_nt: TGCAGTGTACCAGTTCCTCCGGGTGATACGCAGTATTTT
clone_size: few; v_call: TRBV11-2; d_call: NA; j_call: TRBJ2-5; cdr3_aa: CASSSGVPQYF; cdr3_nt: TGTGCCAGCAGCTCCGGGGTGCCCCAGTACTTC
clone_size: once; v_call: TRBV19; d_call: NA; j_call: TRBJ1-2; cdr3_aa: CASSIGGQTRGYTF; cdr3_nt: TGTGCCAGTAGTATTGGAGGCCAAACTCGTGGCTACACCTTC
clone_size: NA; v_call: TRBV29-1; d_call: TRBD1; j_call: TRBJ1-5; cdr3_aa: CSVPGQGNQPQHF; cdr3_nt: TGCAGCGTCCCGGGACAGGGTAATCAGCCCCAGCATTTT
clone_size: NA; v_call: TRBV27; d_call: TRBD1; j_call: TRBJ1-1; cdr3_aa: CASSLSGGMEAFF; cdr3_nt: TGTGCCAGCAGTTTATCAGGGGGCATGGAAGCTTTCTTT
clone_size: NA; v_call: TRBV6-1; d_call: TRBD1; j_call: TRBJ2-3; cdr3_aa: CASSGDRATDTQYF; cdr3_nt: TGTGCCAGCAGTGGAGACAGGGCCACAGATACGCAGTATTTT